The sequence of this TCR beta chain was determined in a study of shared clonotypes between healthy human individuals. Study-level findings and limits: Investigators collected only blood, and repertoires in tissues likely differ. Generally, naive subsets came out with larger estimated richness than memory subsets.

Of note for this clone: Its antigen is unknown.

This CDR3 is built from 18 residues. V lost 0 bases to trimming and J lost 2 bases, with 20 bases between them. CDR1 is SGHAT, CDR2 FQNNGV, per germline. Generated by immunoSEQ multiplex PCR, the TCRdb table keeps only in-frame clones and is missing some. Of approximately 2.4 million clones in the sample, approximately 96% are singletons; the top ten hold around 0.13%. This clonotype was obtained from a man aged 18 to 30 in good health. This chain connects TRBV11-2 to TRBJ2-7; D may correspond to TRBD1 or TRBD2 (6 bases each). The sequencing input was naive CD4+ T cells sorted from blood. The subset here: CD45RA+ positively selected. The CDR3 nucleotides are TGTGCCAGCAGCTTAGATTCCCGCAGGTTGGGGGGCCCCTACGAGCAGTACTTC. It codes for CASSLDSRRLGGPYEQYF.